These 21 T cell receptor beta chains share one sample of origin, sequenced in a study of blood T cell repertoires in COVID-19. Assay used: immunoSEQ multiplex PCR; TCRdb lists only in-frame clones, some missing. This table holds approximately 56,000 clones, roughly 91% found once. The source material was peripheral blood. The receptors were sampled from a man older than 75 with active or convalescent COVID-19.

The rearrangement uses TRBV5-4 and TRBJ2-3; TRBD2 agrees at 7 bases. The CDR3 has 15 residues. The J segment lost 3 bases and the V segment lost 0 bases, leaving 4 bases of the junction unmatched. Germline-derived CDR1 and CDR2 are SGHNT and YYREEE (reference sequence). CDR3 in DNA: TGTGCCAGCAGCTTGGACGGGAGGATTACAGATACGCAGTATTTT. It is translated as CASSLDGRITDTQYF.

CDR3 nucleotides: TGTGCCAGCAGCGTAGATGACTCCCTGGGGGGCGAGCAGTACTTC. It codes for CASSVDDSLGGEQYF. This chain joins TRBV9 and TRBJ2-7, with D tentatively TRBD2 (6 bases). CDR1 and CDR2 (germline): SGDLS, YYNGEE. The V end lost 0 bases, the J end lost 6 bases, and 16 bases lay between the germline ends. The CDR3 has 15 residues. The complete variable domain, with remaining parts taken from reference TRBV9 and TRBJ2-7, reads DSGVTQTPKHLITATGQRVTLRCSPRSGDLSVYWYQQSLDQGLQFLIQYYNGEERAKGNILERFSAQQFPDLHSELNLSSLELGDSALYFCASSVDDSLGGEQYFGPGTRLTVT.

The CDR3 region is CASSLGNEAFF. The CDR3 nucleotides read TGTGCCAGCAGCTTAGGTAATGAAGCTTTCTTT. The rearrangement joins TRBV7-9 to TRBJ1-1; no definite D call. The CDR3 sequence is 11 residues long. CDR1 SEHNR and CDR2 FQNEAQ come from the germline V gene (reference sequence). V gave up 1 base and J gave up 7 bases, with 4 bases separating them.

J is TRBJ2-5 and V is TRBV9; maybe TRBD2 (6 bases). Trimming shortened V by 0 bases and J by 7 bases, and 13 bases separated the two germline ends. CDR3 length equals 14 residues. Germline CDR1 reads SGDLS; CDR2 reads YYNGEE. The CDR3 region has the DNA TGTGCCAGCAGCGTAGAAGGCCTGGGGGGGACCCAGTACTTC. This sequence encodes CASSVEGLGGTQYF.

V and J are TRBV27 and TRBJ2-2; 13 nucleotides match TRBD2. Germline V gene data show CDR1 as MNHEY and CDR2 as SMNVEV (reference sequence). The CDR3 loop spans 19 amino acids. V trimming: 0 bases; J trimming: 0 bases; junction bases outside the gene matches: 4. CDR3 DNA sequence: TGTGCCAGCAGTTTATCCGGACTAGCGGGAGAGCCGAACACCGGGGAGCTGTTTTTT. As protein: CASSLSGLAGEPNTGELFF.

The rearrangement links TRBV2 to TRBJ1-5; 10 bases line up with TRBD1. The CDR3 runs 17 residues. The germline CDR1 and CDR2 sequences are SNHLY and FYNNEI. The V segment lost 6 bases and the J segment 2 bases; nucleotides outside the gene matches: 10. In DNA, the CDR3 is TGTGCCAGCAGCAGGGACAGGGGTAGCGTTGGCAATCAGCCCCAGCATTTT. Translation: CASSRDRGSVGNQPQHF.

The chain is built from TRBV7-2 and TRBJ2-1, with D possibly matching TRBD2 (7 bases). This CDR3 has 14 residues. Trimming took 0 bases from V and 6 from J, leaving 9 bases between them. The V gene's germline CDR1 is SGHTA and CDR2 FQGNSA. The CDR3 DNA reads TGTGCCAGCAGCTTAGCGGGGGGGCCCAATGAGCAGTTCTTC. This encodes CASSLAGGPNEQFF.

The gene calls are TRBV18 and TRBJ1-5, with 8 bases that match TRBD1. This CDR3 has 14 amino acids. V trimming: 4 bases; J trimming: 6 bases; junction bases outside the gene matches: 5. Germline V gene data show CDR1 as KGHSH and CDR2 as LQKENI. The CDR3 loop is CASSRTGTVQPQHF. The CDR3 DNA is TGTGCCAGCTCACGGACAGGGACGGTTCAGCCCCAGCATTTT.

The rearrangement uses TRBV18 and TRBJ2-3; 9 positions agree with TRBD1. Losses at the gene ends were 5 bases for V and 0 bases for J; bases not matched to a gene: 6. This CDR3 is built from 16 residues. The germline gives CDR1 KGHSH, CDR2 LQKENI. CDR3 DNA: TGTGCCAGCTCATTGACAGGGGGAGCTAGCACAGATACGCAGTATTTT. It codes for CASSLTGGASTDTQYF.

CDR3 bases: TGTGCCTGGAGTCCTCCTAGCCAGGGGGCAAGTCTGGCGTACTTC. Translation gives CAWSPPSQGASLAYF. The gene calls are TRBV30 and TRBJ2-7, with 8 bases aligning to TRBD1. This CDR3 is built from 15 residues. Trimming removed 2 bases from V and 12 bases from J; junction bases left unmatched: 18. CDR1 and CDR2 (germline): GTSNPN, SVGIG (reference sequence).

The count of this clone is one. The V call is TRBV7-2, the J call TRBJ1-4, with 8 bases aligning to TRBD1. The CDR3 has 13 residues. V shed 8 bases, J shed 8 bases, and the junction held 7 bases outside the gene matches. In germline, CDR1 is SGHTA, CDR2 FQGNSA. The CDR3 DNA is TGTGCCAGCTCCGGACAGGGTGTGGAAAAACTGTTTTTT. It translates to CASSGQGVEKLFF. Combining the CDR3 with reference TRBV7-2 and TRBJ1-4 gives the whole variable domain GAGVSQSPSNKVTEKGKDVELRCDPISGHTALYWYRQSLGQGLEFLIYFQGNSAPDKSGLPSDRFSAERTGGSVSTLTIQRTQQEDSAVYLCASSGQGVEKLFFGSGTQLSVL.

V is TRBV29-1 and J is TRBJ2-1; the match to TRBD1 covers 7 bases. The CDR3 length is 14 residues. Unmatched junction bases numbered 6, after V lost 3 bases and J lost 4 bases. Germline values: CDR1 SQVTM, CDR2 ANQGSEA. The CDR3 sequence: CSVEKDRKYNEQFF. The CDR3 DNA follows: TGCAGCGTTGAGAAGGACAGGAAATACAATGAGCAGTTCTTC.

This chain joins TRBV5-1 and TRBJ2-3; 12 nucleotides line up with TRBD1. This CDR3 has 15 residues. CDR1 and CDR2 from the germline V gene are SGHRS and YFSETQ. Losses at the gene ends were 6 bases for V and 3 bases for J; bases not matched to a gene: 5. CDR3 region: CASTRDRGPTDTQYF. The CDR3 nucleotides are TGCGCCAGCACGAGGGACAGGGGGCCTACAGATACGCAGTATTTT.

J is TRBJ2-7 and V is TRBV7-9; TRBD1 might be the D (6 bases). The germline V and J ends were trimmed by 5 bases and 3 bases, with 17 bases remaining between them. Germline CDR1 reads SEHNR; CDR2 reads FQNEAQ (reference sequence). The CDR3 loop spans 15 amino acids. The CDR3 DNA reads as TGTGCCAGCAGCCTCGGGGACATCCGGGGCTACGAGCAGTACTTC. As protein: CASSLGDIRGYEQYF.

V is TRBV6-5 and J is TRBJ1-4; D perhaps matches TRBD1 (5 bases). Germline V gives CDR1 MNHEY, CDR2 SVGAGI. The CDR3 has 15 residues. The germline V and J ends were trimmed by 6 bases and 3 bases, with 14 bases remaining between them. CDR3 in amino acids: CASRPSGYPNEKLFF. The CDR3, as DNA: TGTGCCAGCAGGCCCTCAGGGTATCCTAATGAAAAACTGTTTTTT.

The CDR3 reads CASRETGSTGELFF. The DNA of the CDR3 is TGTGCCAGCAGGGAGACAGGTTCCACCGGGGAGCTGTTTTTT. The chain carries TRBV7-2 and TRBJ2-2; D perhaps matches TRBD1 (6 bases). The length of the CDR3 is 14 residues. CDR1 and CDR2 from the germline V gene are SGHTA and FQGNSA. Trimming took off 6 bases at V and 4 bases at J, with 12 bases between the two ends.

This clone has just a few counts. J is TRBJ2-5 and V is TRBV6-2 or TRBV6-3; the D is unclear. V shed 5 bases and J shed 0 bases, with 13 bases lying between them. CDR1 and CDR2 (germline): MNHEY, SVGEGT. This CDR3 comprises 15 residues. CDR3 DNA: TGTGCCAGCAGTACTGACCAAGCGTACCAAGAGACCCAGTACTTC. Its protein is CASSTDQAYQETQYF.

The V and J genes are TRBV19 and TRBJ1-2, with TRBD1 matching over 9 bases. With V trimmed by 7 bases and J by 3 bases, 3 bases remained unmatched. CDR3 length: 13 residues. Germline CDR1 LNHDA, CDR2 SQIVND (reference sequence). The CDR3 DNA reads TGTGCCAGTACCCGGGACAGGGACTATGGCTACACCTTC. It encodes CASTRDRDYGYTF.

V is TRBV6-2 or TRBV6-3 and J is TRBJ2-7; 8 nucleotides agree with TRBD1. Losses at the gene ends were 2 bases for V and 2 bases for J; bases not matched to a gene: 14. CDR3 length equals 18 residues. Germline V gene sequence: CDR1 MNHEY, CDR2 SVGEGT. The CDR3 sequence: CASSYPDRGVSWTYEQYF. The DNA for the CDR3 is TGTGCCAGCAGTTACCCCGACAGGGGAGTTAGTTGGACCTACGAGCAGTACTTC.

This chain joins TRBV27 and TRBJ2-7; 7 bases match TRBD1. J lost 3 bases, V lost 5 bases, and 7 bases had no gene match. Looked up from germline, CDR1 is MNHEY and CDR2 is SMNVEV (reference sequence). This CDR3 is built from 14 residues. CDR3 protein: CASSPNGQVYEQYF. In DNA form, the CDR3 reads TGTGCCAGCAGTCCCAACGGACAGGTCTACGAGCAGTACTTC.

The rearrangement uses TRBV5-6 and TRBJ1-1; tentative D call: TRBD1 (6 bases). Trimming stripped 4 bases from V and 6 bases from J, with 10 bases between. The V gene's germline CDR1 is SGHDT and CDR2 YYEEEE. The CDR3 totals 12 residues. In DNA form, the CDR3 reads TGTGCCAGCAGCCGACAGGTCTCTGAAGCTTTCTTT. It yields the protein CASSRQVSEAFF.